The T cell receptor (beta chain) described here comes from a study of shared clonotypes between healthy human individuals. Study observations and caveats: The study found lower generation probabilities in non-shared clonotypes than in those shared by all four donors.

Sequencing used immunoSEQ multiplex PCR; TCRdb keeps in-frame clones, though not all of them. The top ten clones hold roughly 0.13% of a sample with around 2.1 million clones, approximately 96% of them seen once. Note on this clone: Its antigen remains unidentified.

Unmatched junction bases numbered 9, after V lost 2 bases and J lost 6 bases. The CDR3 spans 15 residues. From germline, CDR1 is GTSNPN and CDR2 SVGIG (reference sequence). The clonotype originates from a man in his late teens or twenties in good health. The sequencing input was naive CD4+ T cells sorted from blood. The subset: CD45RA+ positively selected. This rearrangement joins TRBV30 to TRBJ1-2; 10 bases agree with TRBD1. The CDR3 sequence is CAWSLRDRGLDGYTF. CDR3 coding DNA: TGTGCCTGGAGTCTCCGGGACAGGGGTTTGGATGGCTACACCTTC. The full variable domain, its missing parts supplied by reference TRBV30 and TRBJ1-2, is SQTIHQWPATLVQPVGSPLSLECTVEGTSNPNLYWYRQAAGRGLQLLFYSVGIGQISSEVPQNLSASRPQDRQFILSSKKLLLSDSGFYLCAWSLRDRGLDGYTFGSGTRLTVV.